A selection of T cell receptor beta chains follows, all from one sample in a study of blood T cell repertoires in COVID-19. Profiling relied on immunoSEQ multiplex PCR, and the TCRdb table lists in-frame clones only, not all of them. The sample has about 670,000 clones; about nine tenths are singletons. The sequenced sample consisted of peripheral blood. The receptor set was obtained from a young woman with acute or convalescent COVID-19. CDR3s include the opening cysteine and the closing phenylalanine or tryptophan. The order of the fields is D gene, J gene, clone size, V gene, CDR3 protein, CDR3 DNA. A D gene is named only where the DNA matches it firmly. Size is stated for part of the rows, as once, few or many counts, or as a class when the clone is expanded.

>TRBD1|TRBJ1-5|-|TRBV19
CASSSGQGSQPQHF
TGTGCCAGTAGTAGCGGACAGGGCAGTCAGCCCCAGCATTTT
>-|TRBJ2-7|-|TRBV9
CASSVGSGSYEQYF
TGTGCCAGCAGCGTAGGGAGTGGCTCCTACGAGCAGTACTTC
>-|TRBJ1-1|-|TRBV2
CASRPGGYTEAFF
TGTGCCAGCAGGCCGGGGGGATACACTGAAGCTTTCTTT
>TRBD1|TRBJ2-7|-|TRBV6-6
CASSPSTGSRGEQYF
TGTGCCAGCAGCCCCTCGACAGGGTCACGCGGCGAGCAGTACTTC
>TRBD1|TRBJ2-7|-|TRBV3-1/TRBV3-2
CASSLPTGTGRGQYF
TGTGCCAGCAGCCTCCCCACCGGGACAGGGCGGGGGCAGTACTTC
>TRBD1|TRBJ1-2|-|TRBV7-9
CASSLKGQGYGYTF
TGTGCCAGCAGCTTAAAAGGACAGGGGTATGGCTACACCTTC
>TRBD2|TRBJ2-7|-|TRBV9
CASSRTSVDYEQYF
TGTGCCAGCAGCCGGACTAGCGTAGACTACGAGCAGTACTTC
>-|TRBJ1-1|-|TRBV19
CASQPQGQTEAFF
TGTGCCAGCCAGCCACAGGGTCAGACTGAAGCTTTCTTT
>-|TRBJ1-2|-|TRBV24-1
CATRDSSNYGYTF
TGTGCCACCAGGGACAGTTCTAACTATGGCTACACCTTC
>-|TRBJ2-3|-|TRBV30
CAWTRRGAPVDTQYF
TGTGCCTGGACACGACGGGGGGCCCCTGTGGATACGCAGTATTTT
>TRBD2|TRBJ2-2|-|TRBV15
CATSRAGSGGPNTGELFF
TGTGCCACCAGCAGAGCCGGTAGCGGGGGCCCTAACACCGGGGAGCTGTTTTTT
>TRBD2|TRBJ2-1|few|TRBV7-9
CASPGLAGGNNEQFF
TGTGCCAGCCCGGGCTTAGCGGGGGGGAACAATGAGCAGTTCTTC
>-|TRBJ1-2|-|TRBV7-8
CASIPGENLNYGYTF
TGTGCCAGCATCCCAGGGGAAAATCTTAACTATGGCTACACCTTC
>-|TRBJ1-1|once|TRBV6-2/TRBV6-3
CASSRLTAEAFF
TGTGCCAGCAGCCGACTTACCGCTGAAGCTTTCTTT
>-|TRBJ2-5|-|TRBV24-1
CASQGHSQETQYF
TGTGCCTCCCAGGGCCACTCGCAAGAGACCCAGTACTTC
>-|TRBJ1-2|once|TRBV4-1
CASSLEPGTLVGYTF
TGCGCCAGCAGCCTTGAGCCGGGAACCTTGGTAGGCTACACCTTC
>-|TRBJ2-3|-|TRBV11-2
CASSPGGGGPTDTQYF
TGTGCCAGCAGCCCAGGCGGCGGGGGCCCCACAGATACGCAGTATTTT
>-|TRBJ2-7|-|TRBV10-3
CAISEQSENEQYF
TGTGCCATCAGTGAGCAGTCAGAAAACGAGCAGTACTTC